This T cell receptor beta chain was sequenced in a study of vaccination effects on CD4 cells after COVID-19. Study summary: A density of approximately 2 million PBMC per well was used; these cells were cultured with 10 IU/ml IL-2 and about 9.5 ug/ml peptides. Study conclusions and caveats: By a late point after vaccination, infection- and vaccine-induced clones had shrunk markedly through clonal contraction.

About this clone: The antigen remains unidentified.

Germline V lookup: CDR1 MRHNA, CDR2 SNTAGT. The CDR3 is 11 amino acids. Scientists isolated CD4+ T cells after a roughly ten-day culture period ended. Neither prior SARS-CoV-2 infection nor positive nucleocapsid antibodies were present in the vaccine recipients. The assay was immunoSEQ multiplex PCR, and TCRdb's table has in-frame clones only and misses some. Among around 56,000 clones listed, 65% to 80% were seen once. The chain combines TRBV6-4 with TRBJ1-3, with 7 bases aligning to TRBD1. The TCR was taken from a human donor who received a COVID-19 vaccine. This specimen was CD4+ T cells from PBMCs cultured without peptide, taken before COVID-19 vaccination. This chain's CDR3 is CAGQVPNTIYF. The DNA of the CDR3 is TGTGCAGGACAGGTGCCAAACACCATATATTTT.